Listed below are T cell receptor beta chains from one sample, sequenced in a study of response to subunit inactivated influenza vaccine. TCRdb re-derived calls from the RT-PCR reads in MiXCR, one entry per CDR3 protein. The table has hundreds of thousands of distinct CDR3 sequences, over 9% seen once. The material sequenced was non-naive T cells sorted from PBMCs, taken 14 days before vaccination. These receptors were collected from a man between 45 and 60 years old who received an inactivated influenza vaccine. The CDR3 runs from the conserved cysteine through the conserved F or W. Fields, in order: D gene, J gene, V gene, clone size, CDR3 DNA, CDR3 protein. The D gene is left open where the match is weak. Only part of the rows carry a size: once, few, many, or a class if the clone is expanded.

d_gene: TRBD1; j_gene: TRBJ1-2; v_gene: TRBV5-5; abundance: .; CDR3nt: TGTGCCAGCAGCTCCGGGACAGGAGAAGGCTACACCTTC; CDR3aa: CASSSGTGEGYTF
d_gene: TRBD1; j_gene: TRBJ2-2; v_gene: TRBV5-1; abundance: many; CDR3nt: TGCGCCAGCAGCTTGGAAGGGGGCGCGAACACCGGGGAGCTGTTTTTT; CDR3aa: CASSLEGGANTGELFF
d_gene: TRBD1; j_gene: TRBJ2-2; v_gene: TRBV19; abundance: .; CDR3nt: TGTGCCAGTAGTAGGGGGACAGGGGGCACCGGGGAGCTGTTTTTT; CDR3aa: CASSRGTGGTGELFF
d_gene: .; j_gene: TRBJ2-5; v_gene: TRBV5-1; abundance: .; CDR3nt: TGCGCCAGCAGCTTGGGGACCGACGGGGAGACCCAGTACTTC; CDR3aa: CASSLGTDGETQYF
d_gene: .; j_gene: TRBJ2-6; v_gene: TRBV5-1; abundance: .; CDR3nt: TGCGCCAGCGAAGAGGGTTCGAGAGCCAACGTCCTGACTTTC; CDR3aa: CASEEGSRANVLTF
d_gene: .; j_gene: TRBJ2-1; v_gene: TRBV27; abundance: few; CDR3nt: TGTGCCAGCAGTTTGGTACGGGGCGGGATTATTTTTGAGCAGTTCTTC; CDR3aa: CASSLVRGGIIFEQFF
d_gene: .; j_gene: TRBJ2-3; v_gene: TRBV14; abundance: many; CDR3nt: TGTGCCAGCAGCCAAGATCGGACAGCGAGCACAGATACGCAGTATTTT; CDR3aa: CASSQDRTASTDTQYF
d_gene: .; j_gene: TRBJ2-1; v_gene: TRBV4-3; abundance: .; CDR3nt: TGCGCCAGCAGCCAAGATTTTCCAAACGACAATGAGCAGTTCTTC; CDR3aa: CASSQDFPNDNEQFF
d_gene: .; j_gene: TRBJ2-6; v_gene: TRBV6-5; abundance: many; CDR3nt: TGTGCCAGCAGTTACTTGACAGGAGACTCTGGGGCCAACGTCCTGACTTTC; CDR3aa: CASSYLTGDSGANVLTF
d_gene: .; j_gene: TRBJ2-4; v_gene: TRBV20-1; abundance: few; CDR3nt: TGCAGTGCCCACTGGGGTAGAGCCAAAAACATTCAGTACTTC; CDR3aa: CSAHWGRAKNIQYF
d_gene: TRBD1; j_gene: TRBJ2-7; v_gene: TRBV28; abundance: .; CDR3nt: TGTGCCAGCAGTTCACCCAGGGGGATAGCCTACGAGCAGTACTTC; CDR3aa: CASSSPRGIAYEQYF
d_gene: TRBD1; j_gene: TRBJ1-3; v_gene: TRBV7-2; abundance: few; CDR3nt: TGTGCCAGCAGCTCCCAGCCGAGACAGGGGTTAACCATATATTTT; CDR3aa: CASSSQPRQGLTIYF
d_gene: TRBD1; j_gene: TRBJ1-3; v_gene: TRBV27; abundance: .; CDR3nt: TGTGCCAACAGGGGGCAGGCTGGAAACACCATATATTTT; CDR3aa: CANRGQAGNTIYF
d_gene: .; j_gene: TRBJ2-7; v_gene: TRBV3-1; abundance: .; CDR3nt: TGTGCCAGCAGCCACCGGACAGAGAAGCAGTACTTC; CDR3aa: CASSHRTEKQYF
d_gene: .; j_gene: TRBJ2-4; v_gene: TRBV11-3; abundance: few; CDR3nt: TGTGCCAGCAGCTTAAACAGGGAGAACATTCAGTACTTC; CDR3aa: CASSLNRENIQYF
d_gene: TRBD2; j_gene: TRBJ2-2; v_gene: TRBV7-2; abundance: .; CDR3nt: TGTGCCAGCAGCTTAGCCTGGTGGACTAGCGGGGGGGCGAAGTCCCGGGAGCTGTTTTTT; CDR3aa: CASSLAWWTSGGAKSRELFF
d_gene: TRBD1; j_gene: TRBJ1-1; v_gene: TRBV12-3/TRBV12-4; abundance: .; CDR3nt: TGTGCCAGCAGCCCTACAGGGGAAGTAGCGTCAGCTTTCTTT; CDR3aa: CASSPTGEVASAFF
d_gene: TRBD1; j_gene: TRBJ1-4; v_gene: TRBV7-2; abundance: many; CDR3nt: TGTGCCAGCAGCCCGACAGGGATTGGCGAAAAACTGTTTTTT; CDR3aa: CASSPTGIGEKLFF
d_gene: TRBD1; j_gene: TRBJ1-6; v_gene: TRBV20-1; abundance: .; CDR3nt: TGCAGTGCTAGGGACAGGATGTTCAATTCACCCCTCCACTTT; CDR3aa: CSARDRMFNSPLHF
d_gene: .; j_gene: TRBJ2-7; v_gene: TRBV5-1; abundance: .; CDR3nt: .; CDR3aa: CASSLVVAGGALVF
d_gene: TRBD1; j_gene: TRBJ2-5; v_gene: TRBV15; abundance: many; CDR3nt: TGTGCCACCAGCAGAGGGGACAGGGGAGAGACCCAGTACTTC; CDR3aa: CATSRGDRGETQYF
d_gene: TRBD2; j_gene: TRBJ2-1; v_gene: TRBV7-2; abundance: many; CDR3nt: TGTGCCAGCAGCTTAATCTCGGGGGGGGCCTATGAGCAGTTCTTC; CDR3aa: CASSLISGGAYEQFF
d_gene: .; j_gene: TRBJ1-4; v_gene: TRBV20-1; abundance: few; CDR3nt: TGCAGTGCTAGAGATCCGGCGAACCTTGAAAAACTGTTTTTT; CDR3aa: CSARDPANLEKLFF
d_gene: .; j_gene: TRBJ2-1; v_gene: TRBV12-3/TRBV12-4; abundance: many; CDR3nt: TGTGCCAGCAGTGAACTGAATGAGCAGTTCTTC; CDR3aa: CASSELNEQFF
d_gene: .; j_gene: TRBJ2-7; v_gene: TRBV4-2; abundance: .; CDR3nt: TGTGCCAGCAGCCCCCGGGGAGGAGGTGACGCCTACGAGCAGTACTTC; CDR3aa: CASSPRGGGDAYEQYF
d_gene: .; j_gene: TRBJ2-1; v_gene: TRBV12-3/TRBV12-4; abundance: few; CDR3nt: TGTGCCAGCAGTTTAGGTGCCCCCTACAATGAGCAGTTCTTC; CDR3aa: CASSLGAPYNEQFF
d_gene: TRBD2; j_gene: TRBJ2-7; v_gene: TRBV29-1; abundance: .; CDR3nt: TGCAGCGTTCTCCGCGGGACTAGCGTCAACGAGCAGTACTTC; CDR3aa: CSVLRGTSVNEQYF
d_gene: TRBD1; j_gene: TRBJ1-1; v_gene: TRBV18; abundance: many; CDR3nt: TGTGCCAGCTCACCTTCGACAGGGGGCATTGGCACTGAAGCTTTCTTT; CDR3aa: CASSPSTGGIGTEAFF
d_gene: .; j_gene: TRBJ2-7; v_gene: TRBV5-1; abundance: many; CDR3nt: TGCGCCAGCAGCTTTGGGGGTGTAGACGAGCAGTACTTC; CDR3aa: CASSFGGVDEQYF
d_gene: TRBD1; j_gene: TRBJ2-3; v_gene: TRBV5-1; abundance: .; CDR3nt: TGCGCCAGCAGCACTCGGACAGGGGGCTCCGGGACAGATACGCAGTATTTT; CDR3aa: CASSTRTGGSGTDTQYF
d_gene: TRBD1; j_gene: TRBJ2-1; v_gene: TRBV5-1; abundance: few; CDR3nt: TGCGCCAGCAGCTTGGCCTTAGGACAGGGCTACAATGAGCAGTTCTTC; CDR3aa: CASSLALGQGYNEQFF
d_gene: TRBD1; j_gene: TRBJ1-6; v_gene: TRBV20-1; abundance: .; CDR3nt: TGCAGTGCTAGGGACAGGGGCCAAGGAGATAATTCACCCCTCCACTTT; CDR3aa: CSARDRGQGDNSPLHF
d_gene: TRBD1; j_gene: TRBJ2-1; v_gene: TRBV7-2; abundance: few; CDR3nt: TGTGCCAGCAGCCCTAGCGACTGGGCAGGGGGCTATAATGAGCAGTTCTTC; CDR3aa: CASSPSDWAGGYNEQFF
d_gene: .; j_gene: TRBJ2-7; v_gene: TRBV12-3/TRBV12-4; abundance: many; CDR3nt: TGTGCCAGCAGCTCGAACAGGGCTTACGAGCAGTACTTC; CDR3aa: CASSSNRAYEQYF
d_gene: .; j_gene: TRBJ1-1; v_gene: TRBV5-1; abundance: few; CDR3nt: TGCGCCAGCAGCTTGAGGGCCGCCCCGACAGGGAACACTGAAGCTTTCTTT; CDR3aa: CASSLRAAPTGNTEAFF
d_gene: TRBD2; j_gene: TRBJ2-3; v_gene: TRBV10-3; abundance: few; CDR3nt: TGTGCCATCAGTGGCGTAGCGGGAGGGCGAGATACGCAGTATTTT; CDR3aa: CAISGVAGGRDTQYF
d_gene: TRBD1; j_gene: TRBJ2-4; v_gene: TRBV28; abundance: .; CDR3nt: TGTGCCAGCAGGCCGGGGACAGGGTACTATTTTCCCAAAAACATTCAGTACTTC; CDR3aa: CASRPGTGYYFPKNIQYF
d_gene: .; j_gene: TRBJ2-1; v_gene: TRBV5-5; abundance: few; CDR3nt: TGTGCCAGCAGCTTATCTTGGCTGGATTTATACAATGAGCAGTTCTTC; CDR3aa: CASSLSWLDLYNEQFF
d_gene: .; j_gene: TRBJ1-5; v_gene: TRBV12-3/TRBV12-4; abundance: many; CDR3nt: TGTGCCAGCAGTCAAGGGAGCAATCAGCCCCAGCATTTT; CDR3aa: CASSQGSNQPQHF
d_gene: .; j_gene: TRBJ2-7; v_gene: TRBV3-1; abundance: few; CDR3nt: TGTGCCAGCAGCCGGTGGGGGGCCTACGAGCAGTACTTC; CDR3aa: CASSRWGAYEQYF
d_gene: .; j_gene: TRBJ1-6; v_gene: TRBV11-2; abundance: .; CDR3nt: TGTGCCAGCAGCCTAGGGACCTCCTCACCCCTCCACTTT; CDR3aa: CASSLGTSSPLHF
d_gene: TRBD2; j_gene: TRBJ2-7; v_gene: TRBV28; abundance: .; CDR3nt: TGTGCCAGCAGTTCTTATAGCGGGAGACCCGACGAGCAGTACTTC; CDR3aa: CASSSYSGRPDEQYF
d_gene: .; j_gene: TRBJ2-1; v_gene: TRBV20-1; abundance: few; CDR3nt: TGCAGTGCTAGAACCGGTCTCGGGGATGAGCAGTTCTTC; CDR3aa: CSARTGLGDEQFF
d_gene: TRBD1; j_gene: TRBJ2-3; v_gene: TRBV6-1; abundance: many; CDR3nt: TGTGCCAGCCACGACAGGGGGCGCACAGATACGCAGTATTTT; CDR3aa: CASHDRGRTDTQYF
d_gene: .; j_gene: TRBJ2-7; v_gene: TRBV6-1; abundance: few; CDR3nt: TGTGCCAGCAGTGAAGCGTCCGGAGCGGCCCTCCACTACGAGCAGTACTTC; CDR3aa: CASSEASGAALHYEQYF
d_gene: .; j_gene: TRBJ2-5; v_gene: TRBV5-1; abundance: .; CDR3nt: TGCGCCAGCAGCTTGAAAGGGCCAACTATCGCAGAGACCCAGTACTTC; CDR3aa: CASSLKGPTIAETQYF
d_gene: .; j_gene: TRBJ1-2; v_gene: TRBV28; abundance: many; CDR3nt: TGTGCCAGCAGTTTGCCTGGACAGCGGCTATATGGCTACACCTTC; CDR3aa: CASSLPGQRLYGYTF
d_gene: TRBD1; j_gene: TRBJ2-7; v_gene: TRBV7-2; abundance: few; CDR3nt: TGTGCCAGCAGCTTAGGAAGGGGACAGAAAGAGCAGTACTTC; CDR3aa: CASSLGRGQKEQYF
d_gene: TRBD2; j_gene: TRBJ2-5; v_gene: TRBV5-1; abundance: few; CDR3nt: TGCGCCAGCAGCCCCGGGACTAGCGGCACCCAAGAGACCCAGTACTTC; CDR3aa: CASSPGTSGTQETQYF
d_gene: .; j_gene: TRBJ2-3; v_gene: TRBV4-3; abundance: many; CDR3nt: TGCGCCAGCAGCCAAGATCTAAGCCCGGGCACAGATACGCAGTATTTT; CDR3aa: CASSQDLSPGTDTQYF